These 2 T cell receptor beta chains came from one sample sequenced in a study of T cell responses to AZD1222 COVID-19 vaccine. Clones were sequenced by immunoSEQ multiplex PCR, and TCRdb holds only the in-frame ones, with some missing. The sample includes 150,000 to 200,000 clones, just over 85% of them seen just once. The material sequenced was peripheral blood, taken on day 0 of AZD1222 vaccination. These receptors originate from an adult in good health.

This sequence joins TRBV10-3 and TRBJ2-5; a weak D match, TRBD1 (6 bases). Germline CDR1 reads ENHRY; CDR2 reads SYGVKD. The V and J ends lost 3 bases and 4 bases respectively, with 6 bases between them. This CDR3 has 12 amino acids. The CDR3 bases are TGTGCCATCAGTGACAGGGGAGAGACCCAGTACTTC. Residues: CAISDRGETQYF.

The chain carries TRBV6-1 and TRBJ2-2; the D gene is possibly TRBD1 (6 bases). The length of the CDR3 is 14 residues. CDR1 and CDR2 (germline): MNHNS, SASEGT. V shed 3 bases and J shed 4 bases, with 9 bases lying between them. Here the CDR3 reads CASSDFRGTGELFF. Here the CDR3 DNA reads TGTGCCAGCAGTGATTTCAGGGGCACCGGGGAGCTGTTTTTT.